The 13 T cell receptor beta chains in this list originate from one sample, sequenced in a study of T cell changes during pregnancy in multiple sclerosis. The data were produced by immunoSEQ multiplex PCR, yet TCRdb's version contains in-frame clones alone and is incomplete. The repertoire holds 40,000 to 45,000 clones, with 85% to 95% as singletons. Here the sequenced sample was CD4+ T cells from peripheral blood mononuclear cells, taken in the third trimester of pregnancy. These receptors were collected from a female donor with multiple sclerosis, enrolled in a pregnancy study.

V gene TRBV7-6 combines with J gene TRBJ1-2, with TRBD1 matching over 7 bases. V lost 5 bases to trimming and J lost 8 bases; unmatched junction nucleotides: 8. CDR1 is SGHVS, CDR2 FNYEAQ, per germline. The CDR3 extends over 13 amino acids. The CDR3 loop is CASSRTGRSGYTF. The CDR3 DNA is TGTGCCAGCAGCCGGACAGGCCGTAGCGGCTACACCTTC.

The rearrangement joins TRBV29-1 to TRBJ2-7; 10 bases map to TRBD1. The CDR3 spans 12 residues. With V trimmed by 4 bases and J by 11 bases, 8 bases remained unmatched. CDR1 and CDR2 (germline): SQVTM, ANQGSEA. This CDR3 is CSVVEDRGVKYF. The CDR3 DNA sequence: TGCAGCGTTGTTGAGGACAGGGGGGTGAAGTACTTC.

J is TRBJ1-4 and V is TRBV15, with D possibly matching TRBD1 (6 bases). The germline V and J ends were trimmed by 5 bases and 4 bases, with 14 bases remaining between them. Per the germline V gene, CDR1 is LNHNV and CDR2 is YYDKDF (reference sequence). The length of the CDR3 is 15 residues. CDR3 sequence (DNA): TGTGCCACCAGCCCTACACAGGGAAGTAATGAAAAACTGTTTTTT. This codes for CATSPTQGSNEKLFF.

V gene TRBV9 combines with J gene TRBJ2-3; 11 bases agree with TRBD2. Germline V lookup: CDR1 SGDLS, CDR2 YYNGEE. This CDR3 region has 17 residues. J lost 2 bases, V lost 0 bases, and 5 bases had no gene match. The DNA of the CDR3 is TGTGCCAGCAGCGTAGACCTAGCGGGAGGACTCACAGATACGCAGTATTTT. It is translated as CASSVDLAGGLTDTQYF.

This chain connects TRBV7-2 to TRBJ2-5; 11 bases line up with TRBD2. This CDR3 contains 15 residues. With 6 bases clipped from V and 7 bases from J, the junction kept 10 bases outside the gene matches. The germline V gene encodes CDR1 SGHTA and CDR2 FQGNSA. CDR3 coding DNA: TGTGCCAGCAGAGGGACTAGCGGAAAAGGAGGGACCCAGTACTTC. Its protein product is CASRGTSGKGGTQYF.

V is TRBV7-2 and J is TRBJ1-3, with TRBD1 as a possible D gene (5 bases). The length of the CDR3 is 14 residues. Looked up from germline, CDR1 is SGHTA and CDR2 is FQGNSA. The V gene lost 5 bases and the J gene lost 3 bases, with 11 bases spanning the gap. The CDR3 nucleotides are TGTGCCAGCAGCATCCAGGGCCTTGGAAACACCATATATTTT. This translates into CASSIQGLGNTIYF.

The sample holds one count of this clone. The rearrangement links TRBV29-1 to TRBJ1-1; 7 bases are a match to TRBD1. CDR3 length equals 13 residues. V was pared by 7 bases and J by 2 bases, with 7 bases of the junction left unmatched. The germline CDR1 and CDR2 sequences are SQVTM and ANQGSEA. The CDR3 region is CSANRGSNTEAFF. CDR3 in DNA: TGCAGCGCAAACAGGGGATCTAACACTGAAGCTTTCTTT. The variable domain in full, completed from reference TRBV29-1 and TRBJ1-1, reads SAVISQKPSRDICQRGTSLTIQCQVDSQVTMMFWYRQQPGQSLTLIATANQGSEATYESGFVIDKFPISRPNLTFSTLTVSNMSPEDSSIYLCSANRGSNTEAFFGQGTRLTVV.

The chain recombines TRBV19 with TRBJ1-2; weak D call: TRBD1 (6 bases). This CDR3 is 14 amino acids long. CDR1 and CDR2 from the germline V gene are LNHDA and SQIVND (reference sequence). Trimming stripped 6 bases from V and 2 bases from J, with 13 bases between. The CDR3 sequence is CASREQGVNYGYTF. As DNA, the CDR3 is TGTGCCAGTAGGGAACAGGGCGTGAACTATGGCTACACCTTC.

This clone was found once. The chain couples TRBV19 to TRBJ2-2; TRBD1 matches at 11 bases. Germline V lookup: CDR1 LNHDA, CDR2 SQIVND (reference sequence). Unmatched junction bases numbered 6, after V lost 8 bases and J lost 4 bases. The CDR3 spans 15 residues. Written as DNA, the CDR3 is TGTGCCAGTCGAATGGACAGGGGGCCCACCGGGGAGCTGTTTTTT. Translation: CASRMDRGPTGELFF.

The J gene is TRBJ2-7, the V gene TRBV30, with D possibly matching TRBD2 (5 bases). Trimming pared 3 bases from V and 3 bases from J, leaving 6 bases between. The CDR3 loop spans 11 amino acids. CDR1 GTSNPN and CDR2 SVGIG come from the germline V gene (reference sequence). CDR3 residues: CAWSEGYEQYF. In DNA, the CDR3 is TGTGCCTGGAGCGAGGGCTACGAGCAGTACTTC.

This clone occurred once. This rearrangement joins TRBV9 to TRBJ2-3, with 10 bases matching TRBD2. The CDR3 runs to 18 residues. CDR1 and CDR2 from the germline V gene are SGDLS and YYNGEE. The V segment lost 0 bases and the J segment 4 bases; nucleotides outside the gene matches: 11. The CDR3 spells CASSVAGRAGGPSDTQYF. The CDR3 DNA reads as TGTGCCAGCAGCGTAGCGGGAAGAGCGGGAGGGCCCTCAGATACGCAGTATTTT.

This chain links TRBV7-9 with TRBJ2-7, with no clear D. The CDR3 length is 14 residues. Trimming took off 1 base at V and 1 base at J, with 8 bases between the two ends. Germline-derived CDR1 and CDR2 are SEHNR and FQNEAQ (reference sequence). The CDR3 DNA reads as TGTGCCAGCAGCTTAGTTGGCCAGTCCTACGAGCAGTACTTC. It yields the protein CASSLVGQSYEQYF. Together with reference TRBV7-9 and TRBJ2-7, the CDR3 gives the full variable domain: DTGVSQNPRHKITKRGQNVTFRCDPISEHNRLYWYRQTLGQGPEFLTYFQNEAQLEKSRLLSDRFSAERPKGSFSTLEIQRTEQGDSAMYLCASSLVGQSYEQYFGPGTRLTVT.

The chain has TRBV7-2 and TRBJ2-7; 8 bases are a match to TRBD2. The CDR3 runs 15 residues. CDR1 and CDR2 (germline): SGHTA, FQGNSA. J lost 7 bases, V lost 6 bases, and 14 bases had no gene match. The CDR3 loop is CASRQGTSASGEQYF. The CDR3 coding sequence is TGTGCCAGCAGGCAAGGGACTAGTGCCTCGGGAGAGCAGTACTTC. The entire variable domain, with the rest obtained from reference TRBV7-2 and TRBJ2-7, is as follows: GAGVSQSPSNKVTEKGKDVELRCDPISGHTALYWYRQSLGQGLEFLIYFQGNSAPDKSGLPSDRFSAERTGGSVSTLTIQRTQQEDSAVYLCASRQGTSASGEQYFGPGTRLTVT.